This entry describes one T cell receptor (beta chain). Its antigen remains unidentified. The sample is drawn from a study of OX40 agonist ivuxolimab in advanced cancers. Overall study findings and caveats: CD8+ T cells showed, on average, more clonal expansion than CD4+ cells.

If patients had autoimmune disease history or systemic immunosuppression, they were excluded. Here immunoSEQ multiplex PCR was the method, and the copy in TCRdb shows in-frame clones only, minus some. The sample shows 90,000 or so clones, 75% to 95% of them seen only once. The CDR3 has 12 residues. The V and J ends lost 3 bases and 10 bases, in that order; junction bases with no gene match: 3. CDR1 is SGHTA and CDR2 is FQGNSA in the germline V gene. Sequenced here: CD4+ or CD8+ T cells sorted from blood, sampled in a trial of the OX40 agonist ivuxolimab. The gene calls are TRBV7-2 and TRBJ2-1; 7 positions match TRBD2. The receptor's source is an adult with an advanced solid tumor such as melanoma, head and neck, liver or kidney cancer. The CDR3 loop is CASSFGGGEQFF. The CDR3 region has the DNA TGTGCCAGCAGCTTCGGGGGAGGGGAGCAGTTCTTC.